These T cell receptor beta chains were read from a single sample in a study of shared clonotypes between healthy human individuals. Libraries were prepared by immunoSEQ multiplex PCR; TCRdb keeps only in-frame clonotypes and omits some of them. This sample has approximately 1,500,000 clones, with roughly 95% found just once. The sample was naive CD4+ T cells sorted from blood. These receptors originate from a man under 40 in good health. CDR3s include the opening cysteine and the closing phenylalanine or tryptophan. A D gene is named only where the DNA matches it firmly. Rows give clone size only sometimes, using once, few, many, or a class for an expanded clone.

clone_size	j_call	d_call	v_call	cdr3_nt	cdr3_aa
.	TRBJ2-3	.	TRBV7-3	TGTGCCAGCAGCTTTCAAACTACAGATACGCAGTATTTT	CASSFQTTDTQYF
once	TRBJ2-3	.	TRBV10-1	TGCGCCAGCAGTCAACAGGTGGGGAGCACAGATACGCAGTATTTT	CASSQQVGSTDTQYF
.	TRBJ1-2	.	TRBV2	TGTGCCAGCAGTGAGGGGAACTTCTATGGCTACACCTTC	CASSEGNFYGYTF
few	TRBJ1-4	.	TRBV18	TGTGCCAGCTCACCGCGCGAGGATGAAAAACTGTTTTTT	CASSPREDEKLFF
.	TRBJ1-1	TRBD1	TRBV12-5	TGTGCTAGTGCTAAACAGGGGTCTGGCACTGAAGCTTTCTTT	CASAKQGSGTEAFF
.	TRBJ2-2	TRBD2	TRBV11-2	TGTGCCAGCAGCTCCCAAGGGGCGGGAGTGGCTAACACCGGGGAGCTGTTTTTT	CASSSQGAGVANTGELFF
once	TRBJ1-1	TRBD1	TRBV7-2	TGTGCCAGCAGCGAGATCAGGGGGCCGAACACTGAAGCTTTCTTT	CASSEIRGPNTEAFF
.	TRBJ2-7	TRBD2	TRBV7-6	TGTGCCAGCAGCTTAGCGTTATCTAGCGGGAGCGCCGAGCAGTACTTC	CASSLALSSGSAEQYF
.	TRBJ2-7	TRBD2	TRBV29-1	TGCAGCGTTCCGGGACTAGACTCCTACGAGCAGTACTTC	CSVPGLDSYEQYF
.	TRBJ2-7	TRBD1	TRBV25-1	TGTGCCAGCAGCCCACGGGACAGGTCCTACGAGCAGTACTTC	CASSPRDRSYEQYF
.	TRBJ2-2	TRBD1	TRBV7-2	TGTGCCAGCAGCCCAGGGGGAACCGGGGAGCTGTTTTTT	CASSPGGTGELFF
.	TRBJ2-7	.	TRBV27	TGTGCCAGCAGCGTCAATAGCAACGAGCAGTACTTC	CASSVNSNEQYF
.	TRBJ2-1	TRBD2	TRBV4-1	TGCGCCAGCAGGCAACCAGCGGGAGTAGGGAATGAGCAGTTCTTC	CASRQPAGVGNEQFF
.	TRBJ2-3	.	TRBV7-9	TGTGCCAGCGGGACAGCGGGCTTTGGGGATACGCAGTATTTT	CASGTAGFGDTQYF
.	TRBJ2-2	.	TRBV9	TGTGCCAGCAGCGTAGCCAGGGTAGGGTTACCCGGGGAGCTGTTTTTT	CASSVARVGLPGELFF
.	TRBJ1-5	.	TRBV28	TGTGCCAGCAGTTCGCCGGGGTCCAGGGAGCCCCAGCATTTT	CASSSPGSREPQHF
.	TRBJ2-2	TRBD2	TRBV19	TGTGCCAGTAGTATCAGGTCTAGCGGGAGGGTCGGGAGCGGGGAGCTGTTTTTT	CASSIRSSGRVGSGELFF
.	TRBJ2-1	.	TRBV18	TGTGCCAGCTCACCACAACCCCTCTTAGGGTCCCACAATGAGCAGTTCTTC	CASSPQPLLGSHNEQFF
.	TRBJ1-1	TRBD1	TRBV7-3	TGTGCCAGCAGTCGGGACAGTAACACTGAAGCTTTCTTT	CASSRDSNTEAFF
.	TRBJ1-4	.	TRBV2	TGTGCCAGCAGCCGGGTCTCAACTAATGAAAAACTGTTTTTT	CASSRVSTNEKLFF
.	TRBJ1-2	.	TRBV2	TGTGCCAGCAGCCCGCCCCGCGGAGGCTACACCTTC	CASSPPRGGYTF
.	TRBJ2-2	.	TRBV2	TGTGCCAGCAGTGTACAAGCAGGTCCCTCCACCGGGGAGCTGTTTTTT	CASSVQAGPSTGELFF
.	TRBJ1-2	TRBD1	TRBV29-1	TGCAGCGTACCTACAGGGGTCTATGGCTACACCTTC	CSVPTGVYGYTF
once	TRBJ1-1	TRBD1	TRBV5-6	TGTGCCAGCAGCTCCACCGGGACAGGGGATGAAGCTTTCTTT	CASSSTGTGDEAFF
.	TRBJ2-5	.	TRBV14	TGTGCCAGCAGCCAAGCGCCGGTGAGCGGGTCTCAAGAGACCCAGTACTTC	CASSQAPVSGSQETQYF
.	TRBJ1-5	.	TRBV6-6	TGTGCCAGCAGTTACTCACCCCCCCAGGGGAATCAGCCCCAGCATTTT	CASSYSPPQGNQPQHF
.	TRBJ1-2	.	TRBV6-1	TGTGCCAGCCGGGGCGGCGGTAGGGGCTACACCTTC	CASRGGGRGYTF
.	TRBJ2-3	TRBD2	TRBV23-1	TGCGCCAGCAAAGGGGGGAATAGCGGGGCCAGAAGAGGTGATACGCAGTATTTT	CASKGGNSGARRGDTQYF
.	TRBJ2-3	.	TRBV6-1	TGTGCCAGCAGTGAAGGGACTTACAGCACAGATACGCAGTATTTT	CASSEGTYSTDTQYF
.	TRBJ2-1	.	TRBV7-8	TGTGCCAGCAGCTTAGTGATAAGGGTTAGGGGGGAGGATGAGCAGTTCTTC	CASSLVIRVRGEDEQFF
.	TRBJ2-2	TRBD1	TRBV28	TGTGCCAGCGAGCGGGACAGGGGCGGGGAGCTGTTTTTT	CASERDRGGELFF
.	TRBJ2-7	TRBD2	TRBV27	TGTGCCAGCAGGGGGCTAGCGGGAGCCCCCTACGAGCAGTACTTC	CASRGLAGAPYEQYF
.	TRBJ1-5	.	TRBV30	TGTGCCTGGAGTACCGGGACCGATCAGCCCCAGCATTTT	CAWSTGTDQPQHF
.	TRBJ2-7	.	TRBV6-1	TGTGCCAGCAGTGATGGGGGGCGGGTAGGGAACTACGAGCAGTACTTC	CASSDGGRVGNYEQYF
.	TRBJ2-7	.	TRBV6-6	TGTGCCAGCAGTTACTCATCCGGACTTGAGCAGTACTTC	CASSYSSGLEQYF
once	TRBJ1-5	.	TRBV6-5	TGTGCCAGCAGTTACAGCCCCTATAGCAATCAGCCCCAGCATTTT	CASSYSPYSNQPQHF
few	TRBJ2-2	.	TRBV11-3	TGTGCCAGCAGCTTAGATCAAGGACAGTTCAGCTCAGACACCGGGGAGCTGTTTTTT	CASSLDQGQFSSDTGELFF
.	TRBJ2-2	.	TRBV7-7	TGTGCTAGCAGCCATCCAACGGGGGAGCTGTTTTTT	CASSHPTGELFF
.	TRBJ2-2	.	TRBV27	TGTGCCAGCAGTTTACGCTGGGGGCGCGGCGCCGGGGAGCTGTTTTTT	CASSLRWGRGAGELFF
.	TRBJ2-2	TRBD1	TRBV5-8	TGTGCCAGCAGCCCATGGACAGGGGGCGGTCCCGGGGAGCTGTTTTTT	CASSPWTGGGPGELFF
once	TRBJ2-7	.	TRBV6-5	TGTGCCAGCAGTAGACAGTCCCTCTCCTACGAGCAGTACTTC	CASSRQSLSYEQYF